A single sample is the source of the 29 T cell receptor beta chains below, sequenced in a study of tumor-infiltrating lymphocytes in primary liver carcinoma (dated by TCRdb to the late 2010s). TCRdb shows the sequencer as Illumina HiSeq 2500. Using a constant-region primer and ProtoScript II reverse transcriptase, TCRbeta-specific cDNA was reverse-transcribed from about 0.45 ug total RNA. The TCRbeta libraries were prepared through three rounds of nested multiplex PCR following a slightly modified ARM-PCR procedure. Each of the first two PCR rounds ran for about 11 cycles using multiplex TRBV1-TRBV30 forward primers together with a Cbeta reverse primer. In TCRdb, the public reads were trimmed at Q25 with fastp and aligned with MiXCR, with productive beta chains retained. Rows are unified per CDR3 protein, each entry keeping the most common DNA and genes. This sample holds about 210,000 distinct CDR3 sequences; about 65% were observed only once. Roughly 7% of the sample rests with the top ten.

Blood RNA was extracted from unsorted whole blood using TRIzol reagent, and germline DNA was obtained with the DNeasy Blood & Tissue kit. The specimen was peripheral blood. These receptors were collected from a woman aged 55-69 years with primary liver carcinoma and hepatitis B virus infection.

This clonotype was observed a few times. This chain links TRBV4-1 with TRBJ2-5; D is uncertain. Trimming took off 4 bases at V and 0 bases at J, with 15 bases between the two ends. Germline loops: CDR1 MGHRA, CDR2 YSYEKL. This CDR3 region has 16 residues. CDR3 protein: CASSLAPLVYQETQYF. CDR3 nucleotide sequence: TGCGCCAGCAGCCTCGCTCCCTTGGTGTACCAAGAGACCCAGTACTTC.

In the case of this clonotype: This may stem from a read error, because a much larger clone lies one nucleotide away. This chain connects TRBV5-6 to TRBJ2-4, with D uncertain. The V and J ends lost 9 bases and 0 bases respectively, with 10 bases between them. Germline-derived CDR1 and CDR2 are SGHDT and YYEEEE. This CDR3 is built from 13 residues. CDR3 DNA: TGTGCCAACAAGTTGATAGCCAAAAACATTCAGTACTTC. Translated, it gives CANKLIAKNIQYF.

The rearrangement links TRBV12-3 or TRBV12-4 to TRBJ2-1, with 7 bases matching TRBD2. V dropped 5 bases and J dropped 4; count of bases not matched to a gene: 11. The CDR3 has 16 amino acids. This chain's CDR3 is CASSLGVTGGYNEQFF. CDR3 nucleotides: TGTGCCAGCAGTCTCGGAGTTACGGGAGGTTACAATGAGCAGTTCTTC.

There are a few counts of this clonotype. A much bigger clone sits one base away, suggesting this may be a read error. The chain carries TRBV6-5 and TRBJ1-1; TRBD1 matches 8 bases. The germline V gene encodes CDR1 MNHEY and CDR2 SVGAGI. V lost 10 bases and J lost 4; bases outside the gene matches: 8. The CDR3 loop spans 13 amino acids. The CDR3 protein is CANSQQGGTEAFF. In nucleotides, the CDR3 is TGTGCCAACAGCCAACAGGGGGGCACTGAAGCTTTCTTT.

As to this clonotype: The junction differs from germline at one of its ends, possibly a read error. The V call is TRBV11-2, the J call TRBJ2-5; D remains unclear. CDR1 is SGHAT, CDR2 FQNNGV, per germline. This CDR3 has 14 amino acids. The CDR3 loop is CASSLGRIREIQYF. The CDR3 DNA reads as TGTGCCAGCAGCTTAGGGCGGATCCGAGAGATCCAGTACTTC.

This clonotype was found many times. The chain has TRBV6-5 and TRBJ2-3; D is unclear. The germline V gene encodes CDR1 MNHEY and CDR2 SVGAGI. Trimming removed 2 bases at V and 0 bases at J, with 9 bases between. CDR3 length: 15 amino acids. This CDR3 is CASSYGWASTDTQYF. The CDR3 DNA follows: TGTGCCAGCAGTTACGGGTGGGCTAGCACAGATACGCAGTATTTT.

To note about this clonotype: Given the absence of the conserved phenylalanine or tryptophan at the CDR3 end, a read error is likely. This sequence joins TRBV6-5 and TRBJ1-6; D is ambiguous. The germline gives CDR1 MNHEY, CDR2 SVGAGI. There are 13 residues in the CDR3. Deletions cut 6 bases from V and 7 bases from J, with 10 bases between. For the CDR3, the DNA is TGTGCCAGCAGCGGACCACTCAATTCACCCCTCCACTCT. It translates to CASSGPLNSPLHS.

This clonotype has ten or more counts. The genes are TRBV4-1 and TRBJ2-2, with D unresolved. The length of the CDR3 is 14 residues. V was cut by 6 bases and J by 1 base, with 9 bases left in between. Germline V gene lookup returns CDR1 MGHRA and CDR2 YSYEKL. In nucleotides, the CDR3 is TGCGCCAGCAGGTTATACGGGAACACCGGGGAGCTGTTTTTT. Its translation: CASRLYGNTGELFF.

A remark on this clonotype: At one boundary the junction diverges from the germline segment, which might be a read error. The rearrangement joins TRBV11-2 to TRBJ2-5; no reliable D call. The CDR3 runs 14 residues. Germline CDR1 reads SGHAT; CDR2 reads FQNNGV. This CDR3 reads CASRDLTYQETQYF. DNA for the CDR3: TGTGCCAGCAGGGACCTCACGTACCAGGAGACCCAGTACTTC.

In the case of this clonotype: One base away lies a much larger clone, so this may be a sequencing read error. This rearrangement joins TRBV5-4 to TRBJ1-1; no reliable D call. Germline CDR1 is SGHNT and CDR2 is YYREEE (reference sequence). The CDR3 runs 14 residues. The ends were cut back, 1 base at V and 4 bases at J, with 11 bases in the middle. The CDR3 DNA is TGTGCCAGCAGCTTGCCTTTGGGGATCACTGAAGCTTTCTTT. This encodes CASSLPLGITEAFF. Using reference TRBV5-4 and TRBJ1-1 for the parts outside the CDR3, the full variable domain is ETGVTQSPTHLIKTRGQQVTLRCSSQSGHNTVSWYQQALGQGPQFIFQYYREEENGRGNFPPRFSGLQFPNYSSELNVNALELDDSALYLCASSLPLGITEAFFGQGTRLTVV.

On this clonotype: Lacking the conserved final phenylalanine or tryptophan, this CDR3 likely reflects a read error. No DNA is shown, since the ends of the CDR3 on it are uncertain; the CDR3 is the one TCRdb lists. The CDR3 spells CAWSVGNSPPHL. The chain recombines TRBV30 with TRBJ1-6. The germline gives CDR1 GTSNPN, CDR2 SVGIG (reference sequence). Including both end residues, the CDR3 is 12 amino acids long.

About this clonotype itself: This could be a read error, since a much larger clone is one nucleotide away. The chain recombines TRBV4-1 with TRBJ2-4; 9 bases align to TRBD1. Germline values: CDR1 MGHRA, CDR2 YSYEKL. Trimming at V came to 7 bases and at J to 9 bases, leaving 13 bases not matched to a gene. The CDR3 is made up of 15 amino acids. The CDR3 DNA follows: TGCGCCAGCACCCGACGCCAGGGACAGGGCGCCATTCAGTACTTC. It is translated as CASTRRQGQGAIQYF.

This clonotype has a handful of counts. The chain employs TRBV6-1 and TRBJ2-7; D is unresolved. The CDR3 has 15 amino acids. Germline CDR1 reads MNHNS; CDR2 reads SASEGT. Trimming took 6 bases from V and 0 from J, leaving 15 bases between them. The CDR3 DNA sequence: TGTGCCAGCAGGCTTTTGGCAGACCGCTCCTACGAGCAGTACTTC. It codes for CASRLLADRSYEQYF.

The rearrangement joins TRBV11-1 to TRBJ2-7; D unclear. Between the trimmed V and J ends, which lost 5 bases and 3 bases, there was a span of 17 bases. In germline, CDR1 is SGHAT, CDR2 FQDESV (reference sequence). This CDR3 comprises 15 residues. In nucleotides, the CDR3 is TGTGCCAGCAGCCCCCGGGCCAGGACGGGCTACGAGCAGTACTTC. This codes for CASSPRARTGYEQYF.

This clonotype was observed at least ten times. The genes are TRBV7-8 and TRBJ2-3; the match to TRBD2 covers 13 bases. The germline gives CDR1 SGHVS, CDR2 FQNEAQ. J lost 7 bases, V lost 2 bases, and 9 bases had no gene match. This CDR3 region has 17 residues. CDR3 DNA: TGTGCCAGCAGCTTAATCCCCCGGACTAGCGGGAGATATACGCAGTATTTT. Its protein product is CASSLIPRTSGRYTQYF. Variable domain in full (rest from reference TRBV7-8 and TRBJ2-3): GAGVSQSPRYKVAKRGQDVALRCDPISGHVSLFWYQQALGQGPEFLTYFQNEAQLDKSGLPSDRFFAERPEGSVSTLKIQRTQQEDSAVYLCASSLIPRTSGRYTQYFGPGTRLTVL.

This clonotype was observed many times. J is TRBJ1-5 and V is TRBV12-3 or TRBV12-4, with TRBD1 matching over 11 bases. V was pared by 1 base and J by 4 bases, with 3 bases of the junction left unmatched. This CDR3 spans 16 amino acids. This chain's CDR3 is CASSLEGTGGNQPQHF. As DNA, the CDR3 is TGTGCCAGCAGTTTAGAAGGGACAGGGGGGAATCAGCCCCAGCATTTT.

The V call is TRBV6-1, the J call TRBJ1-4; D remains ambiguous. Germline CDR1 MNHNS, CDR2 SASEGT. The CDR3 sequence is 12 residues long. V was clipped by 9 bases and J by 8 bases, with 13 bases between them. The CDR3 nucleotides are TGTGCCAGAAACCGTCAGATGGAAAAACTGTTTTTT. Its translation is CARNRQMEKLFF.

This clonotype was picked up many times. This rearrangement joins TRBV12-3 or TRBV12-4 to TRBJ1-2, with 8 bases that match TRBD1. CDR3 size: 14 residues. V lost 3 bases and J lost 4; bases outside the gene matches: 4. Here the CDR3 DNA reads TGTGCCAGCAGTTTCGACAGGGGTGCCTATGGCTACACCTTC. Its translation: CASSFDRGAYGYTF.

This clonotype was seen at least ten times. CDR3 amino acids: CASSLNQANEKLFF. In DNA, the CDR3 is TGTGCCAGCAGCTTGAACCAGGCTAATGAAAAACTGTTTTTT. The rearrangement links TRBV5-4 to TRBJ1-4; D unclear. V dropped 1 base and J dropped 3 bases, with 7 bases sitting between them. CDR3 size: 14 residues. Germline V gene sequence: CDR1 SGHNT, CDR2 YYREEE (reference sequence).

As regards this clonotype: A much larger clone sits a single nucleotide away, making a read error possible. This rearrangement joins TRBV5-6 to TRBJ2-3, with D possibly being TRBD2 (5 bases). V shed 8 bases and J shed 0 bases, with 19 bases lying between them. Germline-derived CDR1 and CDR2 are SGHDT and YYEEEE. The CDR3 is 16 residues long. The CDR3 nucleotides are TGTGCCAGTAGGTCGGAAGAGAGGACTAGCACAGATACGCAGTATTTT. This translates into CASRSEERTSTDTQYF.

As for this clonotype: A junction end diverges from the germline sequence, so it may reflect a read error. CDR3 bases: TGTGTCAGCAGTTTGATAGCCAAAAACATTCAGTACTTC. Translation gives CVSSLIAKNIQYF. J is TRBJ2-4 and V is TRBV28, with D uncertain. Germline-derived CDR1 and CDR2 are MDHEN and SYDVKM. The CDR3 consists of 13 residues.

A note on this clonotype: This may be a read error, as it is one base from a much larger clone. The chain recombines TRBV12-3 or TRBV12-4 with TRBJ2-3, with 7 bases that match TRBD2. This CDR3 spans 15 amino acids. The V segment lost 3 bases and the J segment 6 bases; nucleotides outside the gene matches: 9. Written as DNA, the CDR3 is TGTGCCAGCAGTTTTCGGCTAGTGGGAGGGGATACGCAGTATTTT. Translation gives CASSFRLVGGDTQYF.

As to this clonotype: Possible read error: a much larger clone is one base away. The chain combines TRBV24-1 with TRBJ2-4; 8 bases are a match to TRBD2. Trimming removed 7 bases from V and 1 base from J; junction bases left unmatched: 14. The CDR3 has 18 residues. CDR1 and CDR2 (germline): KGHDR, SFDVKD. Written as DNA, the CDR3 is TGTGCCACCAGATGGCGTAGCGGGATTGTTTTGGCCAAAAACATTCAGTACTTC. Protein sequence: CATRWRSGIVLAKNIQYF.

Worth noting for this clonotype: One junction end does not reproduce the germline sequence, and a read error may be involved. The chain joins TRBV5-1 to TRBJ1-1; D possibly corresponds to TRBD1 (5 bases). This CDR3 is 14 amino acids long. From germline, CDR1 is SGHRS and CDR2 YFSETQ. CDR3 nucleotide sequence: TGCGCCAGCAGCTGGGGGAGGGTGAACAATGAAGCTTTCTTT. This gives the protein CASSWGRVNNEAFF.

CDR3 protein: CASSLRTSGYNEQFF. The DNA for the CDR3 is TGTGCCAGTAGCCTCCGGACTAGCGGGTACAATGAGCAGTTCTTC. This rearrangement joins TRBV19 to TRBJ2-1, with 11 bases identical to TRBD2. The CDR3 is 15 amino acids. V dropped 6 bases and J dropped 4; count of bases not matched to a gene: 5. CDR1 and CDR2 (germline): LNHDA, SQIVND (reference sequence).

About this clonotype itself: This may be a read error, as it is one base from a much larger clone. The rearrangement uses TRBV5-4 and TRBJ1-2; weak D call: TRBD1 (5 bases). Germline V gene sequence: CDR1 SGHNT, CDR2 YYREEE (reference sequence). CDR3 length: 15 amino acids. The CDR3 region is CTSSPPDSRNYGYTF. DNA of the CDR3: TGTACCAGCAGCCCCCCTGACAGCCGGAACTATGGCTACACCTTC.

This clonotype has a single count. A much larger clonotype is one base distant, so this may be a read error. The V and J genes are TRBV5-4 and TRBJ2-2; a possible D gene is TRBD1 (6 bases). The CDR3 consists of 14 residues. In germline, CDR1 is SGHNT, CDR2 YYREEE (reference sequence). CDR3 sequence reads: CASRLGTSPGELFF. As DNA, the CDR3 is TGTGCCAGCCGCTTGGGGACAAGTCCCGGGGAGCTGTTTTTT.

As for this clonotype: A read error is possible here, since a much larger clone lies one base away. The rearrangement joins TRBV12-3 or TRBV12-4 to TRBJ2-7; 15 bases match TRBD2. The J call may be mistaken, given a closer DNA end match to TRBJ2-1. CDR3 length: 20 amino acids. The CDR3 DNA follows: TGTGCCAGCAGTACCCTAGGACTAGCGGGAGGGTCGACAATAGAATACGAGCAGTTCTTC. The encoded protein is CASSTLGLAGGSTIEYEQFF.

As to this clonotype: This may stem from a read error, because a much larger clone lies one nucleotide away. Here the CDR3 reads CANSQGQAGGYTF. The CDR3 DNA is TGTGCCAACAGCCAGGGCCAGGCCGGGGGCTACACCTTC. This chain links TRBV14 with TRBJ1-2; D is perhaps TRBD1 (5 bases). The CDR3 spans 13 residues. Germline V lookup: CDR1 SGHDN, CDR2 FVKESK.